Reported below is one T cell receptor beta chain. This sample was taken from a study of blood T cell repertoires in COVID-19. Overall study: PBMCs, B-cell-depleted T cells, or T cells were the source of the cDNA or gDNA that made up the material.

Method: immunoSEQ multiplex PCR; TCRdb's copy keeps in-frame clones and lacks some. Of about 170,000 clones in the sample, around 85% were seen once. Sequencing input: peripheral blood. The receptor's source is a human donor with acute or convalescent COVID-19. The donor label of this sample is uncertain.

The CDR3 loop reads CASSLPAGGNYGYTF. CDR3 nucleotide sequence: TGTGCCAGTAGCCTCCCGGCAGGGGGCAATTATGGCTACACCTTC. This rearrangement joins TRBV19 to TRBJ1-2, with 8 bases that match TRBD1. Unmatched junction bases numbered 11, after V lost 6 bases and J lost 5 bases. This CDR3 spans 15 amino acids. CDR1 LNHDA and CDR2 SQIVND come from the germline V gene (reference sequence).